A single sample is the source of the 6 T cell receptor beta chains below, sequenced in a study of neoadjuvant nivolumab and ipilimumab in lung cancer. Data came from immunoSEQ multiplex PCR; TCRdb stores just in-frame clones and leaves some out. This sample yields thousands of clones, of which 70% to 80% are seen a single time; around 3% belongs to the top ten. This sample comprised tumor tissue, obtained after neoadjuvant nivolumab, alone or with ipilimumab, at or shortly before surgery. These receptors were taken from an adult with non-small cell lung cancer.

The chain uses TRBV7-3 and TRBJ2-6; the D gene could be TRBD1 or TRBD2 (5 bases each). From germline, CDR1 is SGHTA and CDR2 FQGTGA. The CDR3 runs 18 residues. Between the trimmed V and J ends, which lost 5 bases and 2 bases, there was a span of 19 bases. In DNA form, the CDR3 reads TGTGCCAGCAGCACCACCGGGACCCAAGGGCCTGGGGCCAACGTCCTGACTTTC. Protein: CASSTTGTQGPGANVLTF.

The chain recombines TRBV4-1 with TRBJ2-5; D unclear. The V end lost 0 bases, the J end lost 2 bases, and 7 bases lay between the germline ends. Germline-derived CDR1 and CDR2 are MGHRA and YSYEKL. The CDR3 sequence is 14 residues long. CDR3 sequence reads: CASSQETTQETQYF. CDR3 sequence (DNA): TGCGCCAGCAGCCAAGAAACGACACAAGAGACCCAGTACTTC.

This sequence joins TRBV5-1 and TRBJ2-7, with D hard to call. Trimming pared 0 bases from V and 3 bases from J, leaving 4 bases between. The CDR3 runs to 12 residues. The germline V gene has CDR1 SGHRS and CDR2 YFSETQ. CDR3 loop: CASSLGNYEQYF. CDR3 nucleotides: TGCGCCAGCAGCTTGGGGAACTACGAGCAGTACTTC.

The gene calls are TRBV27 and TRBJ2-1; TRBD2 might be the D (5 bases). V lost 2 bases, J lost 10 bases, and 15 bases lay in between. This CDR3 is 14 amino acids long. The germline V gene has CDR1 MNHEY and CDR2 SMNVEV (reference sequence). CDR3 amino acids: CASSLRSISGEQFF. The CDR3 bases are TGTGCCAGCAGTTTACGAAGTATAAGCGGCGAGCAGTTCTTC.

The V gene is TRBV18, the J gene TRBJ1-2; 7 nucleotides line up with TRBD1. The CDR3 contains 13 residues. The J segment lost 7 bases and the V segment lost 3 bases, leaving 5 bases of the junction unmatched. Germline V gene lookup returns CDR1 KGHSH and CDR2 LQKENI. This CDR3 is CASSPPDRVGYTF. In DNA form, the CDR3 reads TGTGCCAGCTCACCCCCAGACAGGGTTGGCTACACCTTC.

The chain links TRBV7-2 to TRBJ2-7; 8 bases line up with TRBD1. This CDR3 comprises 14 residues. Germline lookup yields CDR1 SGHTA and CDR2 FQGNSA. Trimming cost V 6 bases and J 2 bases; bases outside gene matches: 6. The CDR3 sequence: CASRSGQGTYEQYF. The DNA for the CDR3 is TGTGCCAGCAGAAGCGGACAGGGAACCTACGAGCAGTACTTC. Full variable domain (outside the CDR3, taken from reference TRBV7-2 and TRBJ2-7): GAGVSQSPSNKVTEKGKDVELRCDPISGHTALYWYRQSLGQGLEFLIYFQGNSAPDKSGLPSDRFSAERTGGSVSTLTIQRTQQEDSAVYLCASRSGQGTYEQYFGPGTRLTVT.